The T cell receptor (beta chain) described here comes from a study of long-term antiretroviral therapy in people with HIV. Of note for this clone: The antigen is unknown.

Broader study findings: Once patients were on ART, diversity went higher but still fell short of transplant donor controls.

The libraries were made with immunoSEQ v3.0 at survey level. Sequencing used immunoSEQ multiplex PCR; TCRdb keeps in-frame clones, though not all of them. The sample lists about 28,000 clones; 88% were seen once. Treated in the United States were all of the participants with HIV. V lost 6 bases and J 0 bases, leaving 11 bases between the germline ends. The CDR3 sequence is 14 residues long. Germline CDR1 is SGHRS and CDR2 is YFSETQ. The source is a woman aged 18 to 35 with HIV. Sequences were derived from unsorted PBMCs, sampled 0.5 years after starting antiretroviral therapy. The rearrangement uses TRBV5-1 and TRBJ2-3; unclear D gene. CDR3 sequence (DNA): TGCGCCAGCAATCAGAGGTGGAGCACAGATACGCAGTATTTT. Encoded protein: CASNQRWSTDTQYF.